The rows below give T cell receptor beta chains drawn from one sample of a study of vaccination and CD4 T cells after COVID-19. No antigen has been assigned to these receptors. TCRdb fed the PCR reads into MiXCR, producing one record per CDR3 protein. There are under 9,500 distinct CDR3 sequences in the sample; about 57% occur only once, and 7.3% lies in the top ten. The sequenced sample was CD4+ T cells from blood, cultured in vitro. These receptors originate from a human donor who had recovered from COVID-19. The CDR3 runs from the conserved cysteine through the conserved F or W. D genes are given only for firm matches. Rows may omit the clone size; those that give it use once, few, many or a size class.

D	V	size	J	DNA	CDR3
TRBD1	TRBV30	-	TRBJ1-6	TGTGCCTGGAGGGACAGGGGACTCAATTCACCCCTCCACTTT	CAWRDRGLNSPLHF
TRBD1	TRBV30	few	TRBJ1-2	TGTGCCTGGACCCGGACAGGGGGGCTTAATGGCTACACCTTC	CAWTRTGGLNGYTF
-	TRBV7-6	few	TRBJ1-1	TGTGCCAGCAGCCCCGGTGACTGGGAGTCTCTCGAGGCTGAAGCTTTCTTT	CASSPGDWESLEAEAFF
-	TRBV12-3/TRBV12-4	-	TRBJ2-2	TGTGCCAGCAGTCTCAGGTTGACCGGGGAGCTGTTTTTT	CASSLRLTGELFF
-	TRBV12-3/TRBV12-4	few	TRBJ1-5	TGTGCCAGCAGCCTGGGGCGCAATCAGCCCCAGCATTTT	CASSLGRNQPQHF
-	TRBV20-1	-	TRBJ1-1	TGCAGTGCTGCGGGGGGCGACACTGAAGCTTTCTTT	CSAAGGDTEAFF
TRBD2	TRBV2	-	TRBJ2-3	TGTGCCAGCAGGCAACTAGCGTGGAACGGCGATACGCAGTATTTT	CASRQLAWNGDTQYF
-	TRBV7-9	-	TRBJ2-3	TGTGCCAGCAGCTTCGGGACCAGGACCCCAGATACGCAGTATTTT	CASSFGTRTPDTQYF
TRBD1	TRBV28	few	TRBJ1-5	TGTGCCAGCAGTTTGGACAGGGCCGTCCAGCCCCAGCATTTT	CASSLDRAVQPQHF
-	TRBV6-2/TRBV6-3	-	TRBJ2-5	TGTGCCAGCAGTGCGGGGCTGAGGGAGGAGACCCAGTACTTC	CASSAGLREETQYF
-	TRBV24-1	medium-sized	TRBJ2-1	TGTGCCACCAGTGACGACGGACTGCACAATGAGCAGTTCTTC	CATSDDGLHNEQFF
-	TRBV11-2	-	TRBJ2-6	TGTGCCAGCAGCATAATCAGCTCTGGGGCCAACGTCCTGACTTTC	CASSIISSGANVLTF
-	TRBV6-1	-	TRBJ1-5	TGTGCCAGCAGTAGACAGGAAATAAACAATCAGCCCCAGCATTTT	CASSRQEINNQPQHF
-	TRBV6-1	-	TRBJ2-5	TGTGCCAGCAGTGGGACGGACAGCCAAGAGACCCAGTACTTC	CASSGTDSQETQYF
-	TRBV30	-	TRBJ2-2	TGTGCCTGGAGTGTAGGGGGACCAGGGAACACCGGGGAGCTGTTTTTT	CAWSVGGPGNTGELFF
-	TRBV6-2/TRBV6-3	-	TRBJ2-7	TGTGCCAGCAGTCCCTTTTACTACGAGCAGTACTTC	CASSPFYYEQYF
-	TRBV20-1	large	TRBJ1-2	TGCAGTGCTAGAGTCAACGCTGGGGGCGGCTACACCTTC	CSARVNAGGGYTF
-	TRBV19	-	TRBJ1-1	TGTGCCAGTAGGGGGAGGGGTGCGAACACTGAAGCTTTCTTT	CASRGRGANTEAFF
TRBD1	TRBV7-2	-	TRBJ1-2	TGTGCCCTCCAAGGGCAGGGGGAAGGCTACACCTTC	CALQGQGEGYTF
TRBD1	TRBV10-3	medium-sized	TRBJ2-2	TGTGCCATAGACGATGGACAGGGGGGAACCGGGGAGCTGTTTTTT	CAIDDGQGGTGELFF
-	TRBV15	-	TRBJ2-3	TGTGCCACCTCCGATACAGGGTATCGCACAGATACGCAGTATTTT	CATSDTGYRTDTQYF
-	TRBV10-2	-	TRBJ2-7	TGCGCCAGCAGTGAATGGCTGACATACTACGAGCAGTACTTC	CASSEWLTYYEQYF
-	TRBV20-1	few	TRBJ1-6	TGCAGTGCTAGTCAGAGCTCCTATAATTCACCCCTCCACTTT	CSASQSSYNSPLHF
-	TRBV2	-	TRBJ1-2	TGTGCCAGCAGCGGACGGGGCTATGGCTACACCTTC	CASSGRGYGYTF
-	TRBV30	-	TRBJ2-2	TGTGCCTGCCCCTCGACGTTATGGAACACCGGGGAGCTGTTTTTT	CACPSTLWNTGELFF
TRBD1	TRBV2	-	TRBJ1-2	TGTGCCAGCAGTACAGGGGAGGCGCGTGGCTACACCTTC	CASSTGEARGYTF
TRBD1	TRBV7-7	few	TRBJ1-2	TGTGCTAGCAGGCAATCGGGACAGGGAAAAACTAACTATGGCTACACCTTC	CASRQSGQGKTNYGYTF
-	TRBV20-1	few	TRBJ2-7	TGCAGTGCTAGAGATAACAGCGTCTCCTACGAGCAGTACTTC	CSARDNSVSYEQYF
-	TRBV24-1	few	TRBJ1-5	TGTGCCACCAGTGATTCACGACAACCCAATCAGCCCCAGCATTTT	CATSDSRQPNQPQHF
TRBD1	TRBV18	-	TRBJ1-5	TGTGCCAGCTCACCACAAGGGGGCCATCAGCCCCAGCATTTT	CASSPQGGHQPQHF
TRBD2	TRBV11-3	-	TRBJ2-1	TGTGCCAGCAGCCCCCCGAGCAGCGGGAGAATGAATGAGCAGTTCTTC	CASSPPSSGRMNEQFF
TRBD1	TRBV20-1	-	TRBJ2-2	TGCAGTGCTAGGTCGGACAGGGCGGTGGCCGGGGAGCTGTTTTTT	CSARSDRAVAGELFF
-	TRBV23-1	few	TRBJ1-6	TGCGCCAGCACGAAAGGCCGGAATTCACCCCTCCACTTT	CASTKGRNSPLHF
-	TRBV6-1	-	TRBJ2-3	TGTGCCAGCAACCCCTCTAGCACAGATACGCAGTATTTT	CASNPSSTDTQYF
TRBD1	TRBV7-2	-	TRBJ1-1	TGTGCCAGCAGCTCGCAGGGGGGGATGGAAGCTTTCTTT	CASSSQGGMEAFF
TRBD1	TRBV2	-	TRBJ1-2	TGTGCCAGCGGTGGAGACAGGGGGAGTGGTGGCTACACCTTC	CASGGDRGSGGYTF
-	TRBV12-3/TRBV12-4	few	TRBJ1-5	TGTGCCAGCAGTTTAGCGTTTTCAGGGAGCGATCAGCCCCAGCATTTT	CASSLAFSGSDQPQHF
TRBD1	TRBV24-1	once	TRBJ2-2	TGTGCCACCGGGACAGATTATTACGCGAACACCGGGGAGCTGTTTTTT	CATGTDYYANTGELFF
TRBD1	TRBV5-1	few	TRBJ1-5	TGCGCCAGCAGCCCCGCAGGGGGCCCGGAGCAGCCCCAGCATTTT	CASSPAGGPEQPQHF
-	TRBV10-3	-	TRBJ2-3	TGTGCCATCAGGTCAGGGGTCACAGATACGCAGTATTTT	CAIRSGVTDTQYF
TRBD2	TRBV20-1	-	TRBJ2-5	TGCAGTGCTAGAGATCAGGGACTAGCGGGAATGACCCGAGAGACCCAGTACTTC	CSARDQGLAGMTRETQYF
TRBD1	TRBV7-2	-	TRBJ2-4	TGTGCCAGCAGTCAGGACTCCTGGACAGGGTTCGGCATTCAGTACTTC	CASSQDSWTGFGIQYF
-	TRBV3-1	-	TRBJ1-2	TGTGCCAGCAGCCAAGGGCTGCTCAACTATGGCTACACCTTC	CASSQGLLNYGYTF
TRBD1	TRBV30	-	TRBJ1-5	TGTGCCTGGAGCCCGGGACAGGGGGCTTCTCCGGGCAATCAGCCCCAGCATTTT	CAWSPGQGASPGNQPQHF
-	TRBV27	-	TRBJ2-2	TGTGCCAGCAGCCAGACCCCTCGGACAGGGGAGCTGTTTTTT	CASSQTPRTGELFF
TRBD2	TRBV24-1	-	TRBJ2-7	TGTGCCACCGGTGATGCCTCGAGCGGGATGTCCTACGAGCAGTACTTC	CATGDASSGMSYEQYF